The 12 T cell receptor beta chains below come from one sample, sequenced in a study of glioma-infiltrating T cells (TCRdb year 2016). The sequencer was an Illumina MiSeq. TCR alpha and beta CDR3 regions were amplified with the iRepertoire nested amplicon-rescue multiplex PCR (arm-PCR) platform from RNA. TCRdb took the public reads, trimmed them with fastp at Q25, ran MiXCR for clone calling and kept in-frame beta chains. Each entry is one CDR3 protein sequence, shown with its most common DNA and genes. This sample comprises around 350,000 distinct CDR3 sequences, about 40% of them detected only once. Around 13% of the sample goes to the ten largest clones. Sample: glioma tissue, nonneoplastic brain tissue, or PBMCs (not recorded which). Receptor source: a human donor with low-grade glioma or glioblastoma, undergoing nonglioma brain surgery, or in good health (not recorded which).

This clonotype occurred a few times. The chain uses TRBV7-2 and TRBJ2-1, with D possibly being TRBD2 (5 bases). The germline V gene encodes CDR1 SGHTA and CDR2 FQGNSA. With 5 bases removed from V and 9 bases from J, the gap between germline ends came to 8 bases. The CDR3 is made up of 11 amino acids. The chain's CDR3 is CASSPGGEQFF. Written as DNA, the CDR3 is TGTGCCAGCAGCCCCGGAGGTGAGCAGTTCTTC. Full variable domain (rest looked up from reference TRBV7-2 and TRBJ2-1): GAGVSQSPSNKVTEKGKDVELRCDPISGHTALYWYRQSLGQGLEFLIYFQGNSAPDKSGLPSDRFSAERTGGSVSTLTIQRTQQEDSAVYLCASSPGGEQFFGPGTRLTVL.

This clonotype turned up a few times. The rearrangement links TRBV10-3 to TRBJ2-1, with 8 positions matching TRBD1. Germline CDR1 reads ENHRY; CDR2 reads SYGVKD. This CDR3 is 17 amino acids long. Germline trimming cut 3 bases from V and 4 bases from J; bases unmatched to any gene: 11. The CDR3 reads CAISESTGGSRYNEQFF. Written as DNA, the CDR3 is TGTGCCATCAGTGAATCAACAGGGGGAAGTAGATACAATGAGCAGTTCTTC.

The chain combines TRBV20-1 with TRBJ2-5; 9 nucleotides agree with TRBD2. J lost 3 bases, V lost 3 bases, and 11 bases had no gene match. Per germline, CDR1 DFQATT and CDR2 SNEGSKA (reference sequence). This CDR3 is 16 amino acids long. The CDR3 loop reads CSASRAAGGGKETQYF. In nucleotides, the CDR3 is TGCAGTGCTAGCAGGGCAGCGGGAGGCGGTAAAGAGACCCAGTACTTC.

In DNA, the CDR3 is TGTGCCACCCGATTGCGACAGGTCTCATCGGACACTGAAGCTTTCTTT. Translating it yields CATRLRQVSSDTEAFF. V and J are TRBV10-3 and TRBJ1-1; tentative D call: TRBD1 (6 bases). The germline V and J ends were trimmed by 10 bases and 3 bases, with 24 bases remaining between them. Germline values: CDR1 ENHRY, CDR2 SYGVKD. This CDR3 is 16 amino acids long.

The sample holds many counts of this clonotype. This chain connects TRBV6-6 to TRBJ2-1, with D unclear. The V gene's germline CDR1 is MNHNY and CDR2 SVGAGI (reference sequence). The CDR3 spans 14 residues. Trimming pared 2 bases from V and 7 bases from J, leaving 12 bases between. The CDR3 region has the DNA TGTGCCAGCAGTTACCTTGTTAGTGATAATGAGCAGTTCTTC. Amino acid sequence: CASSYLVSDNEQFF.

The chain joins TRBV6-2 or TRBV6-3 to TRBJ2-7; D might be TRBD2 (7 bases). V was cut by 4 bases and J by 10 bases, with 23 bases left in between. Germline V gives CDR1 MNHEY, CDR2 SVGEGT. This CDR3 contains 15 residues. The DNA for the CDR3 is TGTGCCAGCAGTTCACAAGAGGGGGGGCAGGAGGATCAGTACTTC. Residues: CASSSQEGGQEDQYF.

This clonotype was detected a few times. The V gene is TRBV2, the J gene TRBJ2-5; D unclear. The CDR3 extends over 17 amino acids. Germline V lookup: CDR1 SNHLY, CDR2 FYNNEI. V lost 0 bases and J lost 5, with 19 bases in between. The CDR3 protein is CASSEALPLSLWETQYF. The DNA of the CDR3 is TGTGCCAGCAGTGAAGCGCTTCCCCTTAGTCTTTGGGAGACCCAGTACTTC.

This clonotype has a handful of counts. This chain links TRBV18 with TRBJ2-5, with 13 nucleotides matching TRBD2. Germline CDR1 is KGHSH and CDR2 is LQKENI. The CDR3 spans 16 residues. Trimming took 0 bases from V and 4 from J; bases not matched to a gene: 2. CDR3 region: CASSPPTSGRTETQYF. CDR3 DNA: TGTGCCAGCTCACCACCGACTAGCGGGAGGACAGAGACCCAGTACTTC.

This clonotype was picked up a small number of times. The V gene is TRBV20-1, the J gene TRBJ2-7; 12 bases line up with TRBD2. The ends lost 4 bases at V and 4 bases at J; junction bases unmatched: 5. The CDR3 length is 14 residues. Germline V lookup: CDR1 DFQATT, CDR2 SNEGSKA (reference sequence). The CDR3 region has the DNA TGCAGTGCTACCTGGACTAGCGGGACGTACGAGCAGTACTTC. As protein: CSATWTSGTYEQYF.

This sequence joins TRBV11-2 and TRBJ1-2; no firm D call. This CDR3 is built from 13 residues. CDR1 and CDR2 (germline): SGHAT, FQNNGV. Trimming removed 2 bases at V and 4 bases at J, with 8 bases between. CDR3 region: CASSLMDSYGYTF. The CDR3, as DNA: TGTGCCAGCAGCTTAATGGATTCCTATGGCTACACCTTC.

Of note for this clonotype: A junction boundary mismatches the germline segment, possibly from a read error. The V call is TRBV6-5, the J call TRBJ2-1; D possibly corresponds to TRBD2 (6 bases). Germline V gene lookup returns CDR1 MNHEY and CDR2 SVGAGI. The length of the CDR3 is 13 residues. The CDR3 DNA reads as TGTGCCAGCAGTCCCAGGGACTTACGCGGGCGGTACTTC. Encoded protein: CASSPRDLRGRYF.

In the case of this clonotype: It is likely a read error, because the conserved phenylalanine at the end of the CDR3 is missing. The chain couples TRBV5-6 to TRBJ2-7, with 8 bases identical to TRBD1. CDR3 size: 16 residues. Trimming took 4 bases from V and 2 from J; bases not matched to a gene: 11. Germline V gives CDR1 SGHDT, CDR2 YYEEEE. In DNA, the CDR3 is TGTGCCAGCAGCGGAAGACCGGGACAGGTAACCTACGAGCAGTACTCC. It codes for CASSGRPGQVTYEQYS.